This T cell receptor (beta chain) derives from a study of shared clonotypes between healthy human individuals. Whole-study results and caveats: Generation probability values for non-shared clonotypes were lower than those for clonotypes shared by all four donors.

CD8 cells regarded as naive lacked CD45RO, were positively chosen for CCR7, and omitted terminally differentiated effector memory CD45RA+ cells. Healthy HIV-negative adults without recent acute infections or vaccinations served as donors. This clone has only one observation. What it binds is unknown. Template for every sorted-subset replicate PCR totaled 150 to 250 ng DNA, around 33,000 T cell genomes. Generated by immunoSEQ multiplex PCR, the TCRdb table keeps only in-frame clones and is missing some. The data show over 2,000,000 clones, over 85% seen once. The specimen was naive CD8+ T cells from PBMCs. The sequence was collected from a man in his late teens or twenties in good health. Some clones in this sample may be carry-over from other donors' samples.

The CDR3 DNA is TGTGCCAGCAGCTCAGACCCCACAGATACGCAGTATTTT. Protein product: CASSSDPTDTQYF. The gene calls are TRBV13 and TRBJ2-3; D is unclear. The CDR3 has 13 residues. The germline gives CDR1 PRHDT, CDR2 FYEKMQ (reference sequence). V lost 4 bases, J lost 2 bases, and 7 bases lay in between.